These 12 T cell receptor beta chains were all obtained from the same sample, sequenced in a study of cytomegalovirus exposure and HLA in healthy donors. The study ran its PCR with 60 Vbeta and 13 Jbeta primers. Clones were read by immunoSEQ multiplex PCR, and TCRdb kept only the in-frame ones, dropping some. The sample records about 180,000 clones, roughly 80% being singletons. The sequencing sample was made of PBMCs. Receptors were obtained from a woman aged 45-59 years in good health and CMV-seronegative.

The rearrangement joins TRBV27 to TRBJ2-1, with a tentative D call TRBD2 (6 bases). CDR1 MNHEY and CDR2 SMNVEV come from the germline V gene (reference sequence). Trimming stripped 3 bases from V and 7 bases from J, with 16 bases between. This CDR3 comprises 15 residues. This chain's CDR3 is CASSFPGVLGNEQFF. CDR3 bases: TGTGCCAGCAGTTTCCCGGGGGTCCTTGGGAATGAGCAGTTCTTC.

The genes are TRBV9 and TRBJ2-2; possibly TRBD2 for D (5 bases). Germline CDR1 is SGDLS and CDR2 is YYNGEE. With 0 bases removed from V and 7 bases from J, the gap between germline ends came to 13 bases. The CDR3 runs to 15 residues. The DNA for the CDR3 is TGTGCCAGCAGCGTAGCTGAGGGAGTCATCGGGGAGCTGTTTTTT. Encoded protein: CASSVAEGVIGELFF.

J is TRBJ1-4 and V is TRBV7-3; D remains unclear. Trimming took off 0 bases at V and 1 base at J, with 9 bases between the two ends. Germline lookup yields CDR1 SGHTA and CDR2 FQGTGA. The length of the CDR3 is 16 residues. In nucleotides, the CDR3 is TGTGCCAGCAGCTTAACGGGCCCCGGAACTAATGAAAAACTGTTTTTT. It encodes CASSLTGPGTNEKLFF.

V and J are TRBV5-1 and TRBJ2-3; the match to TRBD2 covers 8 bases. The CDR3 totals 15 residues. The V and J ends lost 4 bases and 1 base, in that order; junction bases with no gene match: 5. Germline CDR1 and CDR2: SGHRS and YFSETQ. The CDR3 is CASSVLAEGTDTQYF. The CDR3 nucleotides read TGCGCCAGCAGCGTACTAGCGGAGGGCACAGATACGCAGTATTTT. The variable domain in full, completed from reference TRBV5-1 and TRBJ2-3, reads KAGVTQTPRYLIKTRGQQVTLSCSPISGHRSVSWYQQTPGQGLQFLFEYFSETQRNKGNFPGRFSGRQFSNSRSEMNVSTLELGDSALYLCASSVLAEGTDTQYFGPGTRLTVL.

In its sample, this clone was seen a few times. The rearrangement uses TRBV5-1 and TRBJ2-3; 7 nucleotides match TRBD2. The CDR3 is 16 residues long. The germline gives CDR1 SGHRS, CDR2 YFSETQ. The V and J ends lost 2 bases and 2 bases, in that order; junction bases with no gene match: 8. The CDR3 sequence: CASSFVGGSNTDTQYF. The CDR3 DNA is TGCGCCAGCAGCTTTGTGGGGGGGTCGAACACAGATACGCAGTATTTT.

The rearrangement links TRBV7-9 to TRBJ1-2, with a possible D match to TRBD1 (5 bases). Between the trimmed V and J ends, which lost 5 bases and 7 bases, there was a span of 20 bases. There are 15 residues in the CDR3. CDR1 is SEHNR and CDR2 is FQNEAQ in the germline V gene (reference sequence). This chain's CDR3 is CASSAQTGGLVGYTF. DNA of the CDR3: TGTGCCAGCAGCGCACAAACGGGGGGTTTGGTTGGCTACACCTTC.

The chain employs TRBV4-2 and TRBJ2-7, with 9 bases fitting TRBD1. Germline V gene data show CDR1 as LGHNA and CDR2 as YNFKEQ. The V gene end was trimmed by 4 bases and the J gene end by 4 bases; junction bases not matched to a gene: 5. The CDR3 is 14 amino acids. CDR3 loop: CASSRTGELYEQYF. The CDR3 DNA is TGTGCCAGCAGCCGGACAGGGGAACTATACGAGCAGTACTTC.

The rearrangement links TRBV2 to TRBJ2-7, with D perhaps TRBD2 (7 bases). In germline, CDR1 is SNHLY, CDR2 FYNNEI. The CDR3 length is 16 residues. The germline V and J ends were trimmed by 3 bases and 5 bases, with 20 bases remaining between them. CDR3 region: CASSETSGGSVNEQYF. The CDR3 region has the DNA TGTGCCAGCAGTGAGACTTCGGGGGGCTCGGTTAACGAGCAGTACTTC.

A few counts support this clone. This sequence joins TRBV4-3 and TRBJ1-1; D is unresolved. The germline gives CDR1 LGHNA, CDR2 YSLEER. The CDR3 consists of 17 residues. With 0 bases removed from V and 0 bases from J, the gap between germline ends came to 14 bases. The CDR3 loop reads CASSQEFGRVLNTEAFF. DNA for the CDR3: TGCGCCAGCAGCCAAGAATTTGGGCGGGTGTTGAACACTGAAGCTTTCTTT.

The genes are TRBV23-1 and TRBJ2-3, with D maybe TRBD2 (6 bases). TRBV23-1 is known as an ORF, though its function is uncertain. Trimming stripped 4 bases from V and 5 bases from J, with 16 bases between. This CDR3 has 15 amino acids. The CDR3 coding sequence is TGCGCCAGCAGTCCCCTGTGCGGGGTTGAAGATACGCAGTATTTT. Protein sequence: CASSPLCGVEDTQYF.

This chain links TRBV18 with TRBJ2-5; 12 bases fit TRBD2. In germline, CDR1 is KGHSH, CDR2 LQKENI. The CDR3 is made up of 15 amino acids. V shed 6 bases and J 4 bases; nucleotides not matched to a gene: 6. The CDR3 protein is CASSQLAGGPETQYF. CDR3 bases: TGTGCCAGCTCGCAACTAGCGGGGGGCCCAGAGACCCAGTACTTC. The full variable domain, completed using reference TRBV18 and TRBJ2-5, is NAGVMQNPRHLVRRRGQEARLRCSPMKGHSHVYWYRQLPEEGLKFMVYLQKENIIDESGMPKERFSAEFPKEGPSILRIQQVVRGDSAAYFCASSQLAGGPETQYFGPGTRLLVL.

This sequence joins TRBV7-9 and TRBJ2-1; 9 nucleotides line up with TRBD1. The CDR3 extends over 15 amino acids. Germline CDR1 reads SEHNR; CDR2 reads FQNEAQ (reference sequence). J lost 6 bases, V lost 6 bases, and 9 bases had no gene match. CDR3 DNA sequence: TGTGCCAGCAGTGCCGGACAGGGGCGACCCAATGAGCAGTTCTTC. It codes for CASSAGQGRPNEQFF.